These 26 T cell receptor beta chains were sequenced from one sample in a study of T cell repertoires in cytomegalovirus infection. A single record per CDR3 protein comes from TCRdb applying MiXCR to the reads. This sample yields 650,000 to 900,000 distinct CDR3 sequences, of which less than 35% are seen a single time; roughly 12% belongs to the top ten. These receptors lack a known antigen. The sample here was cultured CD8+ T cells from PBMCs, taken from culture after CMV antigen stimulation. These TCRs come from a human donor in good health (CMV status not recorded). Some clones in this sample may be carry-over from other donors' samples.

This rearrangement joins TRBV4-3 to TRBJ1-2, with D hard to call. Trimming stripped 0 bases from V and 11 bases from J, with 19 bases between. The CDR3 totals 15 residues. CDR1 LGHNA and CDR2 YSLEER come from the germline V gene. CDR3 DNA: TGCGCCAGCAGCCAAGATCTAGGGAACTTGGAGGGTTACACCTTC. Translation gives CASSQDLGNLEGYTF.

This chain links TRBV28 with TRBJ2-3; 7 nucleotides match TRBD2. This CDR3 has 17 residues. V lost 1 base, J lost 0 bases, and 7 bases stayed unmatched. Germline V lookup: CDR1 MDHEN, CDR2 SYDVKM. The CDR3 DNA reads as TGTGCCAGCAGTTTATTGTCGCGGGGGACTAGCACAGATACGCAGTATTTT. Translation gives CASSLLSRGTSTDTQYF.

This clonotype occurred a few times. The rearrangement joins TRBV6-5 to TRBJ2-2, with a weak D call TRBD1 (6 bases). The germline gives CDR1 MNHEY, CDR2 SVGAGI. CDR3 length: 14 amino acids. V lost 0 bases and J 7 bases, leaving 9 bases between the germline ends. DNA of the CDR3: TGTGCCAGCAGTTACTCCAGGGGCGGCGGGGAGCTGTTTTTT. It specifies CASSYSRGGGELFF.

This rearrangement joins TRBV12-3 or TRBV12-4 to TRBJ1-1, with D possibly matching TRBD1 (5 bases). The CDR3 contains 15 residues. The V end was cut by 2 bases, the J end by 4 bases, with 14 bases between. CDR3 in amino acids: CASSLRGRGGTEAFF. CDR3 bases: TGTGCCAGCAGTTTACGGGGTAGGGGAGGCACTGAAGCTTTCTTT.

This clonotype turned up a few times. The CDR3: CASSQGLAGASQYV. The CDR3 DNA sequence: TGTGCCAGCAGTCAGGGGCTAGCGGGGGCCAGTCAGTACGTC. This sequence joins TRBV6-2 or TRBV6-3 and TRBJ2-7; TRBD2 agrees at 10 bases. Germline V lookup: CDR1 MNHEY, CDR2 SVGEGT. The junction had 11 bases not matched to a gene; V was cut back by 5 bases and J by 10 bases. There are 14 residues in the CDR3.

A note on this clonotype: One end of the junction varies from germline; a read error may be responsible. The rearrangement links TRBV7-8 to TRBJ2-3; D gene uncertain. CDR1 and CDR2 from the germline V gene are SGHVS and FQNEAQ. CDR3 size: 13 residues. The CDR3 loop is CVSSFWDTDTQYF. For the CDR3, the DNA is TGCGTCAGCAGCTTTTGGGACACAGATACGCAGTATTTT.

This sequence joins TRBV6-1 and TRBJ2-7; D may be TRBD2 (5 bases). The ends were cut back, 1 base at V and 1 base at J, with 11 bases in the middle. Germline lookup yields CDR1 MNHNS and CDR2 SASEGT. The CDR3 spans 15 residues. The CDR3 loop is CASSEEASLSYEQYF. For the CDR3, the DNA is TGTGCCAGCAGTGAAGAGGCTAGCCTATCCTACGAGCAGTACTTC.

This chain uses TRBV6-6 with TRBJ2-3; D may be TRBD1 or TRBD2 (5 bases each). The ends were cut back, 7 bases at V and 1 base at J, with 12 bases in the middle. The CDR3 is 14 amino acids. Per the germline V gene, CDR1 is MNHNY and CDR2 is SVGAGI (reference sequence). CDR3 in DNA: TGTGCCAGCACCAATGTGGGGGGCACAGATACGCAGTATTTT. This translates into CASTNVGGTDTQYF.

This clonotype was observed many times. The chain has TRBV6-1 and TRBJ1-2; the match to TRBD1 covers 8 bases. The germline V gene has CDR1 MNHNS and CDR2 SASEGT. The CDR3 spans 14 residues. J gave up 3 bases and V 6 bases, and 6 bases lay outside the gene matches. The CDR3 DNA reads TGTGCCAGCAGACCAGCAGGGGGCTACTATGGCTACACCTTC. Residues: CASRPAGGYYGYTF.

The J gene is TRBJ2-3, the V gene TRBV6-8; 8 positions match TRBD2. The V gene's germline CDR1 is MNHGY and CDR2 SAAAGT. This CDR3 is built from 16 residues. J lost 6 bases, V lost 0 bases, and 8 bases had no gene match. CDR3 DNA sequence: TGTGCCAGCAGTTACTCACTCGGGGGGGCTTACGATACGCAGTATTTT. Residues: CASSYSLGGAYDTQYF.

This rearrangement joins TRBV7-3 to TRBJ2-7; 11 positions match TRBD2. Trimming at V came to 3 bases and at J to 3 bases, leaving 7 bases not matched to a gene. CDR1 and CDR2 from the germline V gene are SGHTA and FQGTGA. The CDR3 is 16 residues long. The CDR3 reads CASSFGSGGADYEQYV. For the CDR3, the DNA is TGTGCCAGCAGCTTCGGTAGCGGGGGGGCCGACTACGAGCAGTACGTC.

The V call is TRBV11-2, the J call TRBJ2-5, with TRBD2 as a possible D gene (5 bases). CDR3 length: 14 residues. Germline CDR1 SGHAT, CDR2 FQNNGV. The ends were cut back, 1 base at V and 5 bases at J, with 11 bases in the middle. CDR3 protein: CASSLAARGETQYF. CDR3 in DNA: TGTGCCAGCAGCTTAGCCGCTAGAGGGGAGACCCAGTACTTC.

This clonotype was observed a handful of times. The rearrangement links TRBV10-3 to TRBJ2-2; 9 nucleotides match TRBD1. CDR3 length: 14 residues. Looked up from germline, CDR1 is ENHRY and CDR2 is SYGVKD. V lost 6 bases, J lost 6 bases, and 5 bases stayed unmatched. CDR3 loop: CAISTGGASGELFF. Here the CDR3 DNA reads TGTGCCATCAGCACAGGGGGCGCTTCCGGGGAGCTGTTTTTT.

Remarks on this clonotype: A read error is possible here, since a much larger clone lies one base away. The genes are TRBV7-2 and TRBJ1-1; D may be TRBD1 (5 bases). The V gene's germline CDR1 is SGHTA and CDR2 FQGNSA. V lost 5 bases and J lost 0, with 10 bases in between. CDR3 size: 14 residues. The CDR3 is CASSNAGMNTEAFF. As DNA, the CDR3 is TGTGCCAGCAGCAACGCAGGGATGAACACTGAAGCTTTCTTT.

In this sample, this clonotype turned up once. The CDR3 loop is CASSPRPGGYTEAFF. The CDR3 coding sequence is TGTGCCAGCAGCCCCCGCCCCGGCGGGTACACTGAAGCTTTCTTT. The chain links TRBV27 to TRBJ1-1; D is unclear. In germline, CDR1 is MNHEY, CDR2 SMNVEV (reference sequence). The ends were cut back, 6 bases at V and 3 bases at J, with 17 bases in the middle. The CDR3 spans 15 residues.

This clonotype came up a few times. The chain is built from TRBV7-2 and TRBJ1-2; D ambiguous. Germline V CDR1 and CDR2: SGHTA, FQGNSA. This CDR3 has 12 amino acids. V lost 4 bases and J lost 6, with 9 bases in between. The CDR3 protein is CASSSWIDGYTF. For the CDR3, the DNA is TGTGCCAGCAGCTCCTGGATCGATGGCTACACCTTC.

The chain has TRBV7-9 and TRBJ1-4, with D possibly matching TRBD1 (5 bases). There are 15 residues in the CDR3. Trimming took off 5 bases at V and 6 bases at J, with 16 bases between the two ends. Germline V gives CDR1 SEHNR, CDR2 FQNEAQ (reference sequence). The DNA for the CDR3 is TGTGCCAGCAGCACGGGGCCTCTCTCCGATGAAAAACTGTTTTTT. This translates into CASSTGPLSDEKLFF.

The table lists this clonotype with a few counts. The gene calls are TRBV27 and TRBJ1-6; D may be TRBD1 (6 bases). Germline loops: CDR1 MNHEY, CDR2 SMNVEV (reference sequence). With 4 bases removed from V and 6 bases from J, the gap between germline ends came to 10 bases. The CDR3 sequence is 14 residues long. The CDR3 is CASSSGTPNSPLHF. DNA of the CDR3: TGTGCCAGCAGTTCCGGGACACCTAATTCACCCCTCCACTTT.

This clonotype has at least ten counts. J is TRBJ2-1 and V is TRBV7-2, with no clear D. The V end lost 1 base, the J end lost 5 bases, and 9 bases lay between the germline ends. The CDR3 consists of 14 residues. CDR1 and CDR2 (germline): SGHTA, FQGNSA. The CDR3 loop reads CASSLGLGHNEQFF. The CDR3 DNA follows: TGTGCCAGCAGCTTAGGCCTTGGGCACAATGAGCAGTTCTTC.

This clonotype was recorded at least ten times. The chain uses TRBV7-2 and TRBJ2-2; 7 nucleotides match TRBD2. Per the germline V gene, CDR1 is SGHTA and CDR2 is FQGNSA. This CDR3 is built from 15 residues. Trimming took 2 bases from V and 4 from J; bases not matched to a gene: 4. This chain's CDR3 is CASSLSGVVTGELFF. CDR3 nucleotide sequence: TGTGCCAGCAGCTTAAGCGGGGTGGTCACCGGGGAGCTGTTTTTT.

This clonotype was observed at least ten times. DNA for the CDR3: TGTGCCAGCAGATCCGGGACTAGTTACAATGAGCAGTTCTTC. Protein product: CASRSGTSYNEQFF. The chain employs TRBV6-2 or TRBV6-3 and TRBJ2-1; 8 bases are a match to TRBD2. V shed 6 bases, J shed 4 bases, and the junction held 5 bases outside the gene matches. CDR1 is MNHEY and CDR2 is SVGEGT in the germline V gene. CDR3 length: 14 residues.

The chain couples TRBV5-1 to TRBJ2-7; a possible D gene is TRBD1 (5 bases). CDR3 length: 16 amino acids. Deletions cut 1 base from V and 0 bases from J, with 14 bases between. Germline V gene lookup returns CDR1 SGHRS and CDR2 YFSETQ. CDR3: CASSLYEGATSYEQYF. Here the CDR3 DNA reads TGCGCCAGCAGCTTGTACGAAGGGGCGACCTCCTACGAGCAGTACTTC.

This clonotype was seen at least ten times. The chain recombines TRBV7-2 with TRBJ1-1; D unclear. The CDR3 runs 13 residues. The ends were cut back, 8 bases at V and 1 base at J, with 11 bases in the middle. Germline CDR1 is SGHTA and CDR2 is FQGNSA. Here the CDR3 reads CASRRYWNTEAFF. The DNA of the CDR3 is TGTGCCAGCCGCCGTTACTGGAACACTGAAGCTTTCTTT.

This clonotype was detected a few times. The chain couples TRBV25-1 to TRBJ2-2, with D perhaps TRBD2 (6 bases). The V end lost 7 bases, the J end lost 5 bases, and 14 bases lay between the germline ends. Germline V gene lookup returns CDR1 MGHDK and CDR2 SYGVNS. The CDR3 runs 14 residues. The CDR3 nucleotides read TGTGCCAGCACTCGAGGGGCGGGGACCGGGGAGCTGTTTTTT. Its protein product is CASTRGAGTGELFF.

The rearrangement links TRBV7-4 to TRBJ2-7, with 9 bases lining up with TRBD1. V dropped 0 bases and J dropped 3; count of bases not matched to a gene: 3. CDR1 and CDR2 (germline): SGHVT, SQSDAQ. The CDR3 length is 15 residues. CDR3 sequence (DNA): TGTGCCAGCAGCTTAGCCCGACAGGGGGGCTACGAGCAGTACTTC. Translation gives CASSLARQGGYEQYF.

The rearrangement links TRBV6-1 to TRBJ2-2, with 12 nucleotides matching TRBD2. V shed 4 bases and J 8 bases; nucleotides not matched to a gene: 2. The CDR3 consists of 14 residues. Looked up from germline, CDR1 is MNHNS and CDR2 is SASEGT. The CDR3 DNA sequence: TGTGCCAGCAGTGGACTAGCGGGGGTGGGGGAGCTGTTTTTT. It specifies CASSGLAGVGELFF.